This T cell receptor beta chain was sequenced in a study of T cell responses to AZD1222 COVID-19 vaccine. The assay was immunoSEQ multiplex PCR, and TCRdb's table has in-frame clones only and misses some. The sample contains 160,000 or so clones, about 90% of which appear only once. The CDR3 runs to 15 residues. Germline assignment: CDR1 GTSNPN and CDR2 SVGIG (reference sequence). With 0 bases removed from V and 3 bases from J, the gap between germline ends came to 14 bases. General observations from the study: Reports indicate that nearly half of spike-specific TCRs are directed at unmutated variant regions. Clonal diversity was possibly underestimated, and the donors were mostly white British, with more females.

About this clone itself: Its antigen is not identified.

This clonotype was obtained from an adult who received the MenACWY meningococcal vaccine as a control. The chain joins TRBV30 to TRBJ1-1, with a tentative D call TRBD1 (6 bases). Sequencing used peripheral blood, obtained 28 days after the second dose of the MenACWY control vaccine. CDR3 nucleotide sequence: TGTGCCTGGAGTGTACGGGGGGACACCCACACTGAAGCTTTCTTT. Residues: CAWSVRGDTHTEAFF.